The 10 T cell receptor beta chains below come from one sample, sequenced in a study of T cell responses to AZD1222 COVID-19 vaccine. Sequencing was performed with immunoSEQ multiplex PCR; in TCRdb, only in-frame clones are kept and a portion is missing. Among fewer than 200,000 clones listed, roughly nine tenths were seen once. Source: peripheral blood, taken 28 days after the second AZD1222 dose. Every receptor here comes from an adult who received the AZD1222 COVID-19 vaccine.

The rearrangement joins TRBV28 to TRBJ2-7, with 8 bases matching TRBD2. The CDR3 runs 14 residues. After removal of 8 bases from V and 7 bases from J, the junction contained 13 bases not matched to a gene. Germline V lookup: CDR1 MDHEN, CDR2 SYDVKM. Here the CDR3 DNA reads TGTGCCAGCGTATCAACGGGAGGGCCTAGGGAGCAGTACTTC. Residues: CASVSTGGPREQYF.

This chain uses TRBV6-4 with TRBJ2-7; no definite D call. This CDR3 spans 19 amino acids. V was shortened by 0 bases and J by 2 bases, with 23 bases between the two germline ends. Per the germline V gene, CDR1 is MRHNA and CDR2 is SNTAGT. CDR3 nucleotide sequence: TGTGCCAGCAGTGACTCCCACCCTAGGGTACACCCCTTTCCCTACGAGCAGTACTTC. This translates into CASSDSHPRVHPFPYEQYF.

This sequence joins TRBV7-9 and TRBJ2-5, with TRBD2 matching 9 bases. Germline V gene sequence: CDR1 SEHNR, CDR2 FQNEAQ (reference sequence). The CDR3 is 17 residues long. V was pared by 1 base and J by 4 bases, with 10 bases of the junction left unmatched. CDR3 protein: CASSLDGIAGVGETQYF. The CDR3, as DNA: TGTGCCAGCAGCTTAGACGGCATAGCGGGAGTGGGAGAGACCCAGTACTTC.

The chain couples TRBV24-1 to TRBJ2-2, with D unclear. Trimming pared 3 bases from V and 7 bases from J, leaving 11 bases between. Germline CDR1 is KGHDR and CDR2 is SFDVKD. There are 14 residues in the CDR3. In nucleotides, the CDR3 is TGTGCCACCAGTGATCCCAGATCCGTCGGGGAGCTGTTTTTT. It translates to CATSDPRSVGELFF.

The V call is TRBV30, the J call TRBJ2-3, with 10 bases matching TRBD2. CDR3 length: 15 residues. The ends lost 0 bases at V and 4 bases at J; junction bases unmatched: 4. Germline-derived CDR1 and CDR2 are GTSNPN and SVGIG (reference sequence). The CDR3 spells CAWSVLAGRADTQYF. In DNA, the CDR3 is TGTGCCTGGAGTGTACTAGCGGGACGGGCAGATACGCAGTATTTT. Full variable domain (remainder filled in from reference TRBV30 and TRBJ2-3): SQTIHQWPATLVQPVGSPLSLECTVEGTSNPNLYWYRQAAGRGLQLLFYSVGIGQISSEVPQNLSASRPQDRQFILSSKKLLLSDSGFYLCAWSVLAGRADTQYFGPGTRLTVL.

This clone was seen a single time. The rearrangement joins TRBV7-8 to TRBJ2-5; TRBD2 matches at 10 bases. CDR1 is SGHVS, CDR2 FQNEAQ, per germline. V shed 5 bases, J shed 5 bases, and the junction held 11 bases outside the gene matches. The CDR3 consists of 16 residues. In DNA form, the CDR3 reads TGTGCCAGCAGCCCCTGGCGACTAGCGGGCCTGGAGACCCAGTACTTC. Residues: CASSPWRLAGLETQYF.

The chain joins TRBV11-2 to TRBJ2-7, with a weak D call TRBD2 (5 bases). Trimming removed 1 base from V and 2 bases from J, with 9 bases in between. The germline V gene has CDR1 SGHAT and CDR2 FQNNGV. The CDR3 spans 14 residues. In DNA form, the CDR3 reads TGTGCCAGCAGCTTAGTAGAGGGAACCTACGAGCAGTACTTC. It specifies CASSLVEGTYEQYF.

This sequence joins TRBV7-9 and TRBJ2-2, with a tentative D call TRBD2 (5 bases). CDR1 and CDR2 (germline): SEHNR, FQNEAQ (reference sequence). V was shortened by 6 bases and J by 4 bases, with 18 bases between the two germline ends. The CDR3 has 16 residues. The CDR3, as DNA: TGTGCCAGCAGAGAGGGAAGTAGGACCCCCACCGGGGAGCTGTTTTTT. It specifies CASREGSRTPTGELFF.

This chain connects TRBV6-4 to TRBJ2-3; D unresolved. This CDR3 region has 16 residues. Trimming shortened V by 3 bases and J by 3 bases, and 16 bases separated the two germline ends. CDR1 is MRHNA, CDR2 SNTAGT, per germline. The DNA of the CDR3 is TGTGCCAGCAGTGAAAGTTCGTCTAAAGGGACAGATACGCAGTATTTT. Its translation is CASSESSSKGTDTQYF.

CDR3 nucleotide sequence: TGTGCCAGCAGCCCCTCCGGGACACTTTACAATGAGCAGTTCTTC. Amino acid sequence: CASSPSGTLYNEQFF. The chain employs TRBV27 and TRBJ2-1; D is perhaps TRBD1 (6 bases). This CDR3 is 15 amino acids long. Trimming left V 6 bases short and J 4 bases short, with 16 bases between. Germline values: CDR1 MNHEY, CDR2 SMNVEV (reference sequence).